What follows are 27 T cell receptor beta chains derived from one specimen sequenced in a study of blood T cell repertoires in COVID-19. Using immunoSEQ multiplex PCR, the repertoire was profiled, and TCRdb retains in-frame clones only, with some absent. The repertoire holds some 30,000 clones, nearly 90% seen once, with about 1.4% in the top ten. The specimen was peripheral blood. Every receptor here comes from a man aged 55-75 years with active COVID-19.

This chain joins TRBV5-6 and TRBJ2-7, with D tentatively TRBD1 (6 bases). This CDR3 contains 15 residues. With 4 bases removed from V and 5 bases from J, the gap between germline ends came to 19 bases. The germline V gene encodes CDR1 SGHDT and CDR2 YYEEEE. The chain's CDR3 is CASSHPGQGLNEQYF. Here the CDR3 DNA reads TGTGCCAGCAGCCACCCAGGGCAGGGGCTCAACGAGCAGTACTTC.

The chain uses TRBV4-2 and TRBJ2-7; D is perhaps TRBD2 (7 bases). The CDR3 has 14 residues. Per germline, CDR1 LGHNA and CDR2 YNFKEQ. Trimming stripped 1 base from V and 7 bases from J, with 14 bases between. The CDR3 region has the DNA TGTGCCAGCAGCCAAGGGGGGGGGCCCCGGGAGCAGTACTTC. Residues: CASSQGGGPREQYF.

The sample holds one count of this clone. The chain employs TRBV2 and TRBJ2-1; 10 bases fit TRBD2. Germline CDR1 is SNHLY and CDR2 is FYNNEI. Unmatched junction bases numbered 6, after V lost 4 bases and J lost 0 bases. The CDR3 has 17 amino acids. The CDR3 DNA reads TGTGCCAGCAGTGGGATAATAGCGGGGGGCTCCTACAATGAGCAGTTCTTC. Protein product: CASSGIIAGGSYNEQFF. Combining the CDR3 with reference TRBV2 and TRBJ2-1 gives the whole variable domain EPEVTQTPSHQVTQMGQEVILRCVPISNHLYFYWYRQILGQKVEFLVSFYNNEISEKSEIFDDQFSVERPDGSNFTLKIRSTKLEDSAMYFCASSGIIAGGSYNEQFFGPGTRLTVL.

The chain joins TRBV18 to TRBJ1-5; a weak D match, TRBD1 (6 bases). Germline loops: CDR1 KGHSH, CDR2 LQKENI. V was clipped by 4 bases and J by 4 bases, with 11 bases between them. The CDR3 covers 14 residues. The CDR3 spells CASSRGHQNQPQHF. The CDR3 DNA sequence: TGTGCCAGCTCACGGGGACACCAGAATCAGCCCCAGCATTTT.

The chain is built from TRBV24-1 and TRBJ2-7, with 7 positions matching TRBD1. This CDR3 is built from 14 residues. CDR1 is KGHDR and CDR2 is SFDVKD in the germline V gene. J was trimmed by 5 bases and V by 3 bases; bases with no gene match: 6. CDR3 protein: CATSDENRGHEQYF. CDR3 nucleotides: TGTGCCACCAGTGATGAAAACAGGGGCCACGAGCAGTACTTC.

The gene calls are TRBV5-1 and TRBJ2-5; weak D call: TRBD1 (5 bases). Germline-derived CDR1 and CDR2 are SGHRS and YFSETQ. This CDR3 has 13 residues. Trimming cost V 4 bases and J 2 bases, with 9 bases left between them. In DNA form, the CDR3 reads TGCGCCAGCAGCGAGACAGCTCAAGAGACCCAGTACTTC. The encoded protein is CASSETAQETQYF. The full variable domain, completed using reference TRBV5-1 and TRBJ2-5, is KAGVTQTPRYLIKTRGQQVTLSCSPISGHRSVSWYQQTPGQGLQFLFEYFSETQRNKGNFPGRFSGRQFSNSRSEMNVSTLELGDSALYLCASSETAQETQYFGPGTRLLVL.

This clone was seen only once. The chain links TRBV21-1 to TRBJ2-3; the table's D gene call, TRBD1, was not cross checked with the DNA. TRBV21-1 is given as a pseudogene. The length of the CDR3 is 15 residues. As DNA, the CDR3 is TGTGCCAGCAGCAACCCGGGACAGTTCACAGATACGCAGTATTTT. Its translation is CASSNPGQFTDTQYF.

V and J are TRBV27 and TRBJ2-1, with 11 bases that match TRBD2. This CDR3 is built from 16 residues. CDR1 is MNHEY and CDR2 is SMNVEV in the germline V gene (reference sequence). Losses at the gene ends were 6 bases for V and 3 bases for J; bases not matched to a gene: 7. As DNA, the CDR3 is TGTGCCAGCAGCCGGGGACTAGCGGCCAACTACAATGAGCAGTTCTTC. Protein: CASSRGLAANYNEQFF.

A single count supports this clone. The chain links TRBV6-5 to TRBJ2-2; D is ambiguous. Germline CDR1 and CDR2: MNHEY and SVGAGI. Trimming cost V 6 bases and J 4 bases, with 9 bases left between them. The CDR3 length is 13 residues. The CDR3 bases are TGTGCCAGCAGGCTCTACGGCACCGGGGAGCTGTTTTTT. Its translation is CASRLYGTGELFF.

The sample holds one count of this clone. The chain employs TRBV28 and TRBJ2-2, with 9 positions matching TRBD1. J was trimmed by 2 bases and V by 4 bases; bases with no gene match: 5. The CDR3 totals 16 residues. The germline CDR1 and CDR2 sequences are MDHEN and SYDVKM. CDR3 region: CASSSLGQGNTGELFF. The CDR3 bases are TGTGCCAGCAGTTCCCTGGGACAGGGTAACACCGGGGAGCTGTTTTTT.

The chain is built from TRBV18 and TRBJ2-7; TRBD2 matches at 14 bases. V gave up 5 bases and J gave up 0 bases; unmatched junction bases: 6. This CDR3 contains 17 residues. CDR1 and CDR2 from the germline V gene are KGHSH and LQKENI. The CDR3 here is CASSTRTSGGSSYEQYF. The CDR3 DNA is TGTGCCAGCTCAACCAGGACTAGCGGGGGGTCCTCCTACGAGCAGTACTTC.

This chain links TRBV4-2 with TRBJ1-2; TRBD1 matches at 7 bases. CDR1 and CDR2 from the germline V gene are LGHNA and YNFKEQ. This CDR3 is 19 amino acids long. With 2 bases clipped from V and 1 base from J, the junction kept 16 bases outside the gene matches. DNA of the CDR3: TGTGCCAGCAGCCAACGCCCCCCACAACAGGGGACATATAACTATGGCTACACCTTC. Protein: CASSQRPPQQGTYNYGYTF.

This chain connects TRBV6-4 to TRBJ2-1; D gene unclear. The length of the CDR3 is 15 residues. Germline V CDR1 and CDR2: MRHNA, SNTAGT. V was shortened by 5 bases and J by 8 bases, with 19 bases between the two germline ends. In DNA, the CDR3 is TGTGCCAGCAGTTTGCTAGGCACCTCTATCGATGAGCAGTTCTTC. The encoded protein is CASSLLGTSIDEQFF.

The chain joins TRBV14 to TRBJ2-1, with a weak D call TRBD2 (5 bases). V lost 4 bases to trimming and J lost 0 bases, with 10 bases between them. Germline-derived CDR1 and CDR2 are SGHDN and FVKESK. The CDR3 is 15 residues long. CDR3 in DNA: TGTGCCAGCAGCCCACGAGGAGGCTCCTACAATGAGCAGTTCTTC. It yields the protein CASSPRGGSYNEQFF.

This rearrangement joins TRBV19 to TRBJ1-5; 9 bases match TRBD1. Germline CDR1 is LNHDA and CDR2 is SQIVND (reference sequence). Unmatched junction bases numbered 12, after V lost 3 bases and J lost 3 bases. The CDR3 is 18 amino acids. The CDR3 is CASSIPFPRTGANQPQHF. The CDR3, as DNA: TGTGCCAGTAGTATCCCCTTTCCCCGGACAGGGGCCAATCAGCCCCAGCATTTT.

The V call is TRBV5-1, the J call TRBJ1-1, with 9 bases matching TRBD1. The V and J ends lost 4 bases and 0 bases, in that order; junction bases with no gene match: 10. The CDR3 is 17 residues long. Looked up from germline, CDR1 is SGHRS and CDR2 is YFSETQ. The CDR3 sequence is CASSPRTGAIMNTEAFF. The CDR3 DNA sequence: TGCGCCAGCAGCCCCCGGACAGGGGCCATCATGAACACTGAAGCTTTCTTT.

V is TRBV28 and J is TRBJ1-2, with TRBD1 identical over 7 bases. Germline loops: CDR1 MDHEN, CDR2 SYDVKM. With V trimmed by 5 bases and J by 2 bases, 2 bases remained unmatched. The CDR3 consists of 13 residues. In DNA, the CDR3 is TGTGCCAGCAGTCCGGACAGGAACTATGGCTACACCTTC. It specifies CASSPDRNYGYTF.

The rearrangement links TRBV7-3 to TRBJ1-6; D is uncertain. Trimming stripped 5 bases from V and 5 bases from J, with 10 bases between. The CDR3 consists of 14 residues. In germline, CDR1 is SGHTA, CDR2 FQGTGA. CDR3 in DNA: TGTGCCAGCAGCCCGGGATCCGATAATTCACCCCTCCACTTT. The encoded protein is CASSPGSDNSPLHF.

This chain's CDR3 is CASRTGRNTEAFF. The CDR3 bases are TGTGCCAGCAGAACAGGGAGGAACACTGAAGCTTTCTTT. This chain connects TRBV2 to TRBJ1-1, with D perhaps TRBD1 (6 bases). This CDR3 spans 13 amino acids. V was trimmed by 6 bases and J by 1 base, leaving 9 bases between them. Germline CDR1 is SNHLY and CDR2 is FYNNEI. The full variable domain, in which reference TRBV2 and TRBJ1-1 provide the parts outside the CDR3, is EPEVTQTPSHQVTQMGQEVILRCVPISNHLYFYWYRQILGQKVEFLVSFYNNEISEKSEIFDDQFSVERPDGSNFTLKIRSTKLEDSAMYFCASRTGRNTEAFFGQGTRLTVV.

CDR3 in DNA: TGTGCCAGCAGCGAGCTTGATACGCAGTATTTT. This translates into CASSELDTQYF. The chain has TRBV7-2 and TRBJ2-3; no definite D call. This CDR3 is built from 11 residues. From germline, CDR1 is SGHTA and CDR2 FQGNSA. Between the trimmed V and J ends, which lost 5 bases and 6 bases, there was a span of 6 bases.

The J gene is TRBJ2-5, the V gene TRBV11-3; 10 nucleotides agree with TRBD1. CDR1 and CDR2 (germline): SGHNT, YENEEA. J gave up 5 bases and V 5 bases, and 8 bases lay outside the gene matches. CDR3 size: 15 residues. CDR3 loop: CASSRATGGLETQYF. The CDR3 DNA reads TGTGCCAGCAGCCGCGCGACAGGGGGCCTCGAGACCCAGTACTTC.

This clone was observed once. This rearrangement joins TRBV19 to TRBJ1-5; tentative D call: TRBD1 (6 bases). Germline-derived CDR1 and CDR2 are LNHDA and SQIVND (reference sequence). The CDR3 has 14 amino acids. Trimming took off 5 bases at V and 3 bases at J, with 11 bases between the two ends. Here the CDR3 reads CASSPRDINQPQHF. CDR3 nucleotide sequence: TGTGCCAGTAGTCCACGGGACATCAATCAGCCCCAGCATTTT.

This clone was found a few times. This chain connects TRBV19 to TRBJ1-2, with 8 positions matching TRBD1. Unmatched junction bases numbered 7, after V lost 6 bases and J lost 4 bases. Per germline, CDR1 LNHDA and CDR2 SQIVND (reference sequence). The CDR3 is 14 amino acids. The CDR3 sequence: CASRRQGSGYGYTF. The CDR3 nucleotides are TGTGCCAGTAGGCGACAGGGGTCAGGCTATGGCTACACCTTC.

V and J are TRBV7-8 and TRBJ1-5, with D unclear. There are 13 residues in the CDR3. CDR1 is SGHVS, CDR2 FQNEAQ, per germline. The V and J ends lost 6 bases and 0 bases respectively, with 6 bases between them. CDR3 in DNA: TGTGCCAGCAGTTCTTATAGCAATCAGCCCCAGCATTTT. Translation: CASSSYSNQPQHF.

J is TRBJ2-1 and V is TRBV5-1; weak D call: TRBD1 (5 bases). CDR1 is SGHRS and CDR2 is YFSETQ in the germline V gene. The CDR3 is 12 amino acids. Trimming took off 8 bases at V and 3 bases at J, with 9 bases between the two ends. The CDR3 loop reads CASVGVYNEQFF. Written as DNA, the CDR3 is TGCGCCAGTGTAGGGGTCTACAATGAGCAGTTCTTC.

This clone was seen only a few times. The chain carries TRBV5-6 and TRBJ1-1; 7 positions agree with TRBD1. Germline V gene data show CDR1 as SGHDT and CDR2 as YYEEEE. This CDR3 contains 13 residues. The junction had 3 bases not matched to a gene; V was cut back by 4 bases and J by 3 bases. CDR3 coding DNA: TGTGCCAGCAGCCCCGACAGGGACACTGAAGCTTTCTTT. Protein product: CASSPDRDTEAFF.

The rearrangement uses TRBV5-4 and TRBJ2-7; 11 bases line up with TRBD2. The CDR3 consists of 14 residues. With V trimmed by 4 bases and J by 4 bases, 4 bases remained unmatched. CDR1 is SGHNT and CDR2 is YYREEE in the germline V gene (reference sequence). The CDR3 here is CASSRGTSGYEQYF. Written as DNA, the CDR3 is TGTGCCAGCAGCCGGGGGACTAGCGGATACGAGCAGTACTTC.